These 28 T cell receptor beta chains were sequenced from one sample in a study of blood T cell repertoires in COVID-19. Profiled with immunoSEQ multiplex PCR; TCRdb holds only in-frame clones, not every one. The sample holds around 190,000 clones, roughly 77% seen once. The sequenced material came from PBMCs or T cells enriched from blood (not recorded which). Source of these receptors: a man aged 35-49 years who had recovered from COVID-19.

The rearrangement links TRBV18 to TRBJ1-3; TRBD1 aligns across 7 bases. CDR3 length: 15 amino acids. V dropped 1 base and J dropped 2; count of bases not matched to a gene: 2. Germline V gives CDR1 KGHSH, CDR2 LQKENI. CDR3 region: CASSPQGAPGNTIYF. The CDR3 DNA reads TGTGCCAGCTCACCACAGGGGGCGCCTGGAAACACCATATATTTT.

The chain joins TRBV18 to TRBJ2-7; 9 bases agree with TRBD2. Germline CDR1 reads KGHSH; CDR2 reads LQKENI. This CDR3 has 16 amino acids. J gave up 7 bases and V 1 base, and 11 bases lay outside the gene matches. CDR3: CASSPLSGGGAGEQYF. CDR3 nucleotides: TGTGCCAGCTCACCACTCAGCGGCGGGGGGGCTGGAGAGCAGTACTTC.

The chain joins TRBV19 to TRBJ1-1; 8 nucleotides line up with TRBD1. Losses at the gene ends were 3 bases for V and 5 bases for J; bases not matched to a gene: 11. The CDR3 runs 16 residues. In germline, CDR1 is LNHDA, CDR2 SQIVND (reference sequence). The CDR3, as DNA: TGTGCCAGTAGTATTCCAACAGGGGGTCTGAGGACTGAAGCTTTCTTT. It codes for CASSIPTGGLRTEAFF.

The chain employs TRBV10-3 and TRBJ1-4; tentative D call: TRBD1 (5 bases). The CDR3 sequence is 13 residues long. V was clipped by 10 bases and J by 4 bases, with 13 bases between them. CDR1 and CDR2 (germline): ENHRY, SYGVKD. CDR3 nucleotide sequence: TGTGCCACTTCTCAGGGTGATAATGAAAAACTGTTTTTT. Translation gives CATSQGDNEKLFF.

The count of this clone is one. J is TRBJ2-3 and V is TRBV15; 12 bases align to TRBD2. The germline CDR1 and CDR2 sequences are LNHNV and YYDKDF (reference sequence). The ends lost 5 bases at V and 4 bases at J; junction bases unmatched: 13. The CDR3 is 18 residues long. CDR3 bases: TGTGCCACCAGCCGTGGACTAGCGGGAAGTTATAGGTCAGATACGCAGTATTTT. Protein product: CATSRGLAGSYRSDTQYF.

V gene TRBV28 combines with J gene TRBJ1-2; D call uncertain. The CDR3 spans 14 residues. V lost 6 bases to trimming and J lost 3 bases, with 14 bases between them. CDR1 and CDR2 (germline): MDHEN, SYDVKM. For the CDR3, the DNA is TGTGCCAGCAGCTCCCCCCCGCAGGACTATGGCTACACCTTC. Its translation: CASSSPPQDYGYTF.

This rearrangement joins TRBV7-9 to TRBJ1-6; maybe TRBD1 (5 bases). V lost 0 bases and J 4 bases, leaving 7 bases between the germline ends. Germline V gene sequence: CDR1 SEHNR, CDR2 FQNEAQ (reference sequence). This CDR3 spans 15 amino acids. This chain's CDR3 is CASSLATAYNSPLHF. Written as DNA, the CDR3 is TGTGCCAGCAGCTTAGCGACAGCGTATAATTCACCCCTCCACTTT.

The table lists this clone with a few counts. This chain joins TRBV5-5 and TRBJ1-5, with D maybe TRBD1 (5 bases). The V and J ends lost 4 bases and 4 bases respectively, with 12 bases between them. The CDR3 spans 14 residues. CDR1 SGHKS and CDR2 YYEKEE come from the germline V gene (reference sequence). CDR3: CASSVRDFNQPQHF. CDR3 coding DNA: TGTGCCAGCAGCGTCCGGGACTTTAATCAGCCCCAGCATTTT.

This clone came up a few times. The rearrangement joins TRBV6-4 to TRBJ1-2; 9 bases are a match to TRBD1. CDR3 size: 15 residues. V shed 6 bases and J 6 bases; nucleotides not matched to a gene: 11. CDR1 and CDR2 from the germline V gene are MRHNA and SNTAGT. DNA for the CDR3: TGTGCCAGCAGATGGGACAGGGAACAAGGTGATGGCTACACCTTC. Its protein is CASRWDREQGDGYTF.

V usage is TRBV14 and J usage is TRBJ1-1; D is ambiguous. The CDR3 loop spans 15 amino acids. The germline V and J ends were trimmed by 4 bases and 5 bases, with 17 bases remaining between them. Germline CDR1 reads SGHDN; CDR2 reads FVKESK. CDR3: CASSRVPGVWTEAFF. The DNA of the CDR3 is TGTGCCAGCAGCCGCGTCCCGGGAGTTTGGACTGAAGCTTTCTTT.

The chain is built from TRBV28 and TRBJ1-4, with a possible D match to TRBD1 (5 bases). V shed 7 bases and J shed 7 bases, with 13 bases lying between them. The CDR3 covers 13 residues. Germline V CDR1 and CDR2: MDHEN, SYDVKM. CDR3 sequence reads: CASILRGSEKLFF. In DNA, the CDR3 is TGTGCCAGCATCCTTCGGGGGAGTGAAAAACTGTTTTTT. Using reference TRBV28 and TRBJ1-4 for the parts outside the CDR3, the full variable domain is DVKVTQSSRYLVKRTGEKVFLECVQDMDHENMFWYRQDPGLGLRLIYFSYDVKMKEKGDIPEGYSVSREKKERFSLILESASTNQTSMYLCASILRGSEKLFFGSGTQLSVL.

This sequence joins TRBV12-3 or TRBV12-4 and TRBJ2-1, with a tentative D call TRBD2 (5 bases). Trimming removed 3 bases at V and 9 bases at J, with 12 bases between. The CDR3 has 13 residues. The DNA of the CDR3 is TGTGCCAGCAGTTTTTTACGGGAAAGTGAGCAGTTCTTC. It codes for CASSFLRESEQFF.

This clone was seen ten or more times. The gene calls are TRBV6-1 and TRBJ2-7; D might be TRBD1 (5 bases). Germline CDR1 and CDR2: MNHNS and SASEGT. V was pared by 6 bases and J by 6 bases, with 15 bases between. This CDR3 has 13 residues. DNA for the CDR3: TGTGCCAGCAGCGACAGCTATGTAGGCGAGCAGTACTTC. Residues: CASSDSYVGEQYF.

This rearrangement joins TRBV7-3 to TRBJ2-1; D is perhaps TRBD2 (6 bases). The CDR3 consists of 14 residues. V was trimmed by 0 bases and J by 8 bases, leaving 11 bases between them. Germline CDR1 is SGHTA and CDR2 is FQGTGA. The chain's CDR3 is CASSLTTSGDEQFF. The CDR3 coding sequence is TGTGCCAGCAGCTTAACCACCTCGGGGGATGAGCAGTTCTTC.

The chain combines TRBV4-1 with TRBJ2-7, with D maybe TRBD2 (5 bases). The V and J ends lost 4 bases and 2 bases respectively, with 12 bases between them. CDR1 MGHRA and CDR2 YSYEKL come from the germline V gene. The CDR3 consists of 14 residues. This CDR3 reads CASSLTLGTYEQYF. The CDR3 coding sequence is TGCGCCAGCAGCCTGACCCTCGGGACCTACGAGCAGTACTTC.

This clone has a single count. The V call is TRBV5-1, the J call TRBJ1-2; 7 bases align to TRBD1. With V trimmed by 5 bases and J by 10 bases, 5 bases remained unmatched. Germline V gene lookup returns CDR1 SGHRS and CDR2 YFSETQ. The CDR3 covers 11 residues. DNA for the CDR3: TGCGCCAGCAGACAGGGGATTACCTACACCTTC. Its protein product is CASRQGITYTF.

This chain uses TRBV7-3 with TRBJ2-3, with TRBD2 matching over 8 bases. Germline assignment: CDR1 SGHTA and CDR2 FQGTGA. The CDR3 loop spans 15 amino acids. J was trimmed by 2 bases and V by 8 bases; bases with no gene match: 9. The DNA of the CDR3 is TGTGCCAGCGCGTGGGGCGGGGGGACCACAGATACGCAGTATTTT. This translates into CASAWGGGTTDTQYF.

The chain uses TRBV19 and TRBJ2-1; maybe TRBD2 (6 bases). CDR1 LNHDA and CDR2 SQIVND come from the germline V gene (reference sequence). The CDR3 extends over 12 amino acids. V was pared by 10 bases and J by 10 bases, with 17 bases between. The DNA of the CDR3 is TGTGCCACAAATAGCGGTCTCGGGGAGCAGTTCTTC. Amino acid sequence: CATNSGLGEQFF.

Remarks on this clone: The same CDR3 is also encoded by other DNA sequences in this sample. The chain couples TRBV5-1 to TRBJ2-2; D is perhaps TRBD2 (6 bases). Trimming pared 4 bases from V and 2 bases from J, leaving 9 bases between. CDR3 length equals 14 residues. Germline CDR1 is SGHRS and CDR2 is YFSETQ. CDR3 residues: CASSPGTNTGELFF. The CDR3 nucleotides read TGCGCCAGCAGCCCGGGGACTAACACCGGGGAGCTGTTTTTT.

The chain joins TRBV11-2 to TRBJ1-3, with D unclear. This CDR3 is built from 19 residues. Germline loops: CDR1 SGHAT, CDR2 FQNNGV. V lost 2 bases, J lost 2 bases, and 22 bases lay in between. The CDR3 nucleotides are TGTGCCAGCAGCTTACGCCGAGGAGCCGGGTTCCTTACTGGAAACACCATATATTTT. Its protein is CASSLRRGAGFLTGNTIYF.

This chain uses TRBV7-2 with TRBJ1-5; TRBD1 might be the D (6 bases). V lost 4 bases and J lost 0, with 19 bases in between. Germline values: CDR1 SGHTA, CDR2 FQGNSA. There are 18 residues in the CDR3. DNA for the CDR3: TGTGCCAGCAGCTCGGGGCCCTACAGGGTTGATAGCAATCAGCCCCAGCATTTT. Translating it yields CASSSGPYRVDSNQPQHF.

The chain is built from TRBV5-1 and TRBJ2-1; D gene ambiguous. CDR1 SGHRS and CDR2 YFSETQ come from the germline V gene. The CDR3 loop spans 17 amino acids. Trimming removed 4 bases from V and 5 bases from J, with 22 bases in between. The CDR3 sequence is CASSLGTMRQSNNEQFF. Written as DNA, the CDR3 is TGCGCCAGCAGCCTAGGCACGATGAGGCAGTCAAACAATGAGCAGTTCTTC.

This clone was detected once. The CDR3 here is CASSLVYGSLYEQYF. CDR3 bases: TGCGCCAGCAGCTTGGTTTACGGGAGCCTCTACGAGCAGTACTTC. The V gene is TRBV5-1, the J gene TRBJ2-7, with D maybe TRBD2 (6 bases). Trimming removed 0 bases at V and 3 bases at J, with 13 bases between. CDR1 and CDR2 (germline): SGHRS, YFSETQ. The CDR3 spans 15 residues. Full variable domain (rest looked up from reference TRBV5-1 and TRBJ2-7): KAGVTQTPRYLIKTRGQQVTLSCSPISGHRSVSWYQQTPGQGLQFLFEYFSETQRNKGNFPGRFSGRQFSNSRSEMNVSTLELGDSALYLCASSLVYGSLYEQYFGPGTRLTVT.

This chain links TRBV7-3 with TRBJ2-2; D possibly corresponds to TRBD2 (5 bases). CDR1 is SGHTA and CDR2 is FQGTGA in the germline V gene. CDR3 size: 17 residues. The V and J ends lost 5 bases and 6 bases respectively, with 22 bases between them. The DNA for the CDR3 is TGTGCCAGCAGCCCCTACCTGACCAGAGAGGACTCCGGGGAGCTGTTTTTT. Protein sequence: CASSPYLTREDSGELFF.

This chain connects TRBV30 to TRBJ1-6; tentative D call: TRBD1 (6 bases). V was clipped by 8 bases and J by 10 bases, with 18 bases between them. CDR1 GTSNPN and CDR2 SVGIG come from the germline V gene (reference sequence). This CDR3 contains 13 residues. The CDR3 DNA sequence: TGTGCCCGAAGACAGGAAGCGAACTCACCCCTCCACTTT. Translated, it gives CARRQEANSPLHF.

This clone was found a few times. In DNA form, the CDR3 reads TGTGCCAGCAGCCAGGGGGTGGAAAACATTCAGTACTTC. Translation gives CASSQGVENIQYF. The genes are TRBV7-8 and TRBJ2-4, with 7 bases matching TRBD1. V trimming: 5 bases; J trimming: 5 bases; junction bases outside the gene matches: 3. Germline assignment: CDR1 SGHVS and CDR2 FQNEAQ. The length of the CDR3 is 13 residues. The complete variable domain, with remaining parts taken from reference TRBV7-8 and TRBJ2-4, reads GAGVSQSPRYKVAKRGQDVALRCDPISGHVSLFWYQQALGQGPEFLTYFQNEAQLDKSGLPSDRFFAERPEGSVSTLKIQRTQQEDSAVYLCASSQGVENIQYFGAGTRLSVL.

Here the CDR3 reads CATARGRGSGQPQHF. Here the CDR3 DNA reads TGTGCCACCGCCAGAGGCAGGGGAAGTGGTCAGCCCCAGCATTTT. The chain uses TRBV2 and TRBJ1-5; D possibly corresponds to TRBD1 (6 bases). Germline CDR1 and CDR2: SNHLY and FYNNEI. This CDR3 is 15 amino acids long. The ends were cut back, 10 bases at V and 6 bases at J, with 22 bases in the middle.

The J gene is TRBJ2-3, the V gene TRBV2; 8 positions match TRBD2. J gave up 2 bases and V 4 bases, and 5 bases lay outside the gene matches. The CDR3 covers 15 residues. Germline V gene lookup returns CDR1 SNHLY and CDR2 FYNNEI. The CDR3 region is CASSVASGFTDTQYF. The CDR3, as DNA: TGTGCCAGCAGTGTGGCTAGCGGGTTCACAGATACGCAGTATTTT.